Below, one TCR beta chain is given with its context. Assay: immunoSEQ multiplex PCR; the TCRdb copy retains only in-frame clones and omits some. Here the sample spans about 180,000 clones, more than 75% being singletons. Participant-reported clinical history was the basis for cohort assignment. This sample is drawn from a study of blood T cell repertoires in COVID-19. As for the study in general: The United States, Italy and Spain were the sources of the acute and convalescent COVID-19 samples.

Germline V gives CDR1 SEHNR, CDR2 FQNEAQ (reference sequence). V was trimmed by 5 bases and J by 2 bases, leaving 22 bases between them. CDR3 length equals 18 residues. The receptor's source is a woman aged 50 to 60 who had recovered from COVID-19. The sequenced sample consisted of PBMCs or T cells enriched from blood (not recorded which). The chain combines TRBV7-9 with TRBJ1-3; TRBD1 might be the D (6 bases). Here the CDR3 reads CASSLSGGAIRAGNTIYF. Here the CDR3 DNA reads TGTGCCAGCAGCCTAAGCGGGGGGGCGATTCGTGCTGGAAACACCATATATTTT.